Listed below are T cell receptor beta chains from one sample, sequenced in a study of CD8 T cells in Susac syndrome. MiXCR was run by TCRdb on the immunoSEQ multiplex PCR reads, yielding one entry per CDR3 protein. The sample yields 150,000 to 160,000 distinct CDR3 sequences, nearly 97% seen once. Sequenced: CD8+ T cells from PBMCs. These receptors were collected from a human donor with multiple sclerosis. Each CDR3 is given with its conserved first and last residue. D genes are given only for firm matches. Clone size is shown for a subset of rows, as once, few, many or a class of expanded clone.

>once|TRBJ2-7|.|TRBV20-1
CSARDQLEAEQYF
TGCAGTGCTAGAGATCAATTGGAAGCCGAGCAGTACTTC
>once|TRBJ1-1|.|TRBV29-1
CSDGRLGPEAFF
TGCAGCGACGGAAGGTTGGGTCCTGAAGCTTTCTTT
>.|TRBJ1-2|.|TRBV5-1
CASSLGGARSDGYTF
TGCGCCAGCAGCTTAGGTGGGGCCAGGAGCGATGGCTACACCTTC
>.|TRBJ2-7|.|TRBV5-4
CASSLGIKDLSYEQYF
TGTGCCAGCAGCTTGGGCATCAAAGACCTCTCCTACGAGCAGTACTTC
>.|TRBJ1-1|TRBD1|TRBV27
CASRFDRGAANTEAFF
TGTGCCAGCAGATTCGACAGGGGCGCGGCTAACACTGAAGCTTTCTTT
>.|TRBJ2-1|.|TRBV5-6
CASSLLQESSYNEQFF
TGTGCCAGCAGCTTGCTGCAGGAGAGCTCCTACAATGAGCAGTTCTTC
>.|TRBJ2-1|.|TRBV29-1
CSVAAGTAYNEQFF
TGCAGCGTTGCCGCAGGAACGGCCTACAATGAGCAGTTCTTC
>.|TRBJ2-5|.|TRBV29-1
CSVEDQFGGTQYF
TGCAGCGTTGAAGATCAATTCGGCGGGACCCAGTACTTC
>.|TRBJ2-3|.|TRBV7-9
CASSNPIIHTDTQYF
TGTGCCAGCAGCAACCCTATTATCCACACAGATACGCAGTATTTT
>.|TRBJ1-2|TRBD1|TRBV5-4
CALSGGGLYGYTF
TGTGCCCTATCCGGAGGGGGCTTGTATGGCTACACCTTC
>.|TRBJ2-5|.|TRBV20-1
CSAPLMETQYF
TGCAGTGCCCCCCTGATGGAGACCCAGTACTTC
>.|TRBJ2-3|TRBD1|TRBV29-1
CSVSGQGAQDTQYF
TGCAGCGTTTCAGGTCAGGGGGCGCAAGATACGCAGTATTTT
>.|TRBJ2-7|.|TRBV12-5
CASALSGLPYEQYF
TGTGCTAGTGCCCTCTCGGGACTGCCCTACGAGCAGTACTTC
>.|TRBJ2-7|.|TRBV27
CASSLSGDGDYEQYF
TGTGCCAGCAGTTTATCGGGGGACGGCGACTACGAGCAGTACTTC
>few|TRBJ2-1|.|TRBV3-1
CASSFSNEQFF
TGTGCCAGCAGCTTTTCTAATGAGCAGTTCTTC
>few|TRBJ1-2|.|TRBV12-3/TRBV12-4
CASSLGGYYGYTF
TGTGCCAGCAGTTTAGGAGGGTACTATGGCTACACCTTC
>.|TRBJ2-1|TRBD2|TRBV4-1
CASSQDLSGGANEQFF
TGCGCCAGCAGCCAAGATCTAAGCGGGGGGGCAAATGAGCAGTTCTTC
>.|TRBJ1-2|.|TRBV4-2
CASSQASYYGYTF
TGTGCCAGCAGCCAAGCCAGCTACTATGGCTACACCTTC
>.|TRBJ2-1|TRBD2|TRBV5-1
CASSWTRDEQFF
TGCGCCAGCAGCTGGACTAGGGATGAGCAGTTCTTC
>.|TRBJ2-5|.|TRBV20-1
CSARDVRGTQETQYF
TGCAGTGCTAGAGATGTCCGGGGGACCCAAGAGACCCAGTACTTC
>.|TRBJ2-7|.|TRBV20-1
CSARWQGSEQYF
TGCAGTGCTAGGTGGCAGGGAAGCGAGCAGTACTTC
>.|TRBJ1-1|.|TRBV2
CASSEAEITEAFF
TGTGCCAGCAGTGAGGCGGAGATCACTGAAGCTTTCTTT
>.|TRBJ1-5|.|TRBV20-1
CSARVTSSARDNQPQHF
TGCAGTGCTAGAGTCACGTCTTCGGCCAGGGACAATCAGCCCCAGCATTTT
>.|TRBJ2-1|.|TRBV9
CASSVAEARKANEQFF
TGTGCCAGCAGCGTAGCTGAGGCTAGGAAGGCCAATGAGCAGTTCTTC